Each of the 25 T cell receptor beta chains below was sequenced from the same sample in a study of blood T cells in healthy people across ages. Using a J-beta primer mix together with a sample-barcoded 5' primer, a second PCR was run for about 7 to 12 cycles. A single record per CDR3 protein comes from TCRdb applying MiXCR to the 5' RACE reads. The repertoire holds 910,000 or so distinct CDR3 sequences, roughly 47% seen once, with roughly a fifth in the top ten. What was sequenced was blood. These receptors all come from a woman aged 55-70 years in good health.

This chain connects TRBV11-1 to TRBJ2-7; no clear D. Trimming took 1 base from V and 3 from J, leaving 13 bases between them. Germline V gives CDR1 SGHAT, CDR2 FQDESV (reference sequence). This CDR3 is 15 amino acids long. The CDR3 sequence is CASSLDQTGDYEQYF. CDR3 DNA sequence: TGTGCCAGCAGCTTAGACCAAACGGGCGACTACGAGCAGTACTTC.

Only one count was recorded for this clonotype. The rearrangement uses TRBV13 and TRBJ1-3, with D possibly matching TRBD1 (6 bases). V shed 5 bases and J shed 0 bases, with 23 bases lying between them. Germline loops: CDR1 PRHDT, CDR2 FYEKMQ (reference sequence). The CDR3 contains 19 residues. The CDR3 DNA reads as TGTGCCAGCAGCCCACTCATTTCTACCGACAGGAGCTCTGGAAACACCATATATTTT. This sequence encodes CASSPLISTDRSSGNTIYF.

This clonotype was observed a single time. V gene TRBV5-1 combines with J gene TRBJ2-1, with TRBD1 as a possible D gene (6 bases). CDR3 length equals 18 residues. The V end was cut by 0 bases, the J end by 1 base, with 17 bases between. Germline CDR1 SGHRS, CDR2 YFSETQ. This chain's CDR3 is CASSLAHGTGPSYNEQFF. For the CDR3, the DNA is TGCGCCAGCAGCTTGGCCCACGGAACAGGGCCATCCTACAATGAGCAGTTCTTC.

This clonotype was seen only a few times. The rearrangement uses TRBV5-6 and TRBJ2-5, with TRBD2 matching over 8 bases. CDR1 SGHDT and CDR2 YYEEEE come from the germline V gene. With 4 bases clipped from V and 1 base from J, the junction kept 6 bases outside the gene matches. The CDR3 is 15 amino acids. In DNA form, the CDR3 reads TGTGCCAGCAGCCGTCTTACTAGCGGCCAAGAGACCCAGTACTTC. It codes for CASSRLTSGQETQYF.

This clonotype was observed a handful of times. This chain joins TRBV12-3 or TRBV12-4 and TRBJ2-1; D unclear. The V gene lost 6 bases and the J gene lost 3 bases, with 6 bases spanning the gap. The CDR3 is 12 amino acids. This chain's CDR3 is CASRGNYNEQFF. The DNA for the CDR3 is TGTGCCAGCAGGGGAAACTACAATGAGCAGTTCTTC.

In the case of this clonotype: A read error may account for a junction end that differs from germline. The rearrangement uses TRBV12-3 or TRBV12-4 and TRBJ1-5; D unclear. This CDR3 has 14 residues. The CDR3 DNA reads TGTGCCAGCAGTTGGACTGATGGCAATCGGCCCCAGCATTTT. This gives the protein CASSWTDGNRPQHF.

The chain couples TRBV10-3 to TRBJ2-3; a weak D match, TRBD1 (6 bases). V shed 5 bases and J shed 4 bases, with 10 bases lying between them. The CDR3 has 13 amino acids. In germline, CDR1 is ENHRY, CDR2 SYGVKD. Written as DNA, the CDR3 is TGTGCCATCAGTCCAGGGGTGGCAGATACGCAGTATTTT. Translating it yields CAISPGVADTQYF.

The chain combines TRBV20-1 with TRBJ1-4, with TRBD1 as a possible D gene (6 bases). Germline loops: CDR1 DFQATT, CDR2 SNEGSKA (reference sequence). V dropped 3 bases and J dropped 7 bases, with 12 bases sitting between them. The CDR3 covers 13 residues. CDR3 bases: TGCAGTGCTAGTCACAGGGCCGCTGAAAAACTGTTTTTT. Its translation: CSASHRAAEKLFF.

This clonotype has only a few counts. This rearrangement joins TRBV10-3 to TRBJ2-7, with a weak D call TRBD2 (7 bases). The CDR3 covers 13 residues. V was trimmed by 6 bases and J by 7 bases, leaving 16 bases between them. Per germline, CDR1 ENHRY and CDR2 SYGVKD. The DNA for the CDR3 is TGTGCCATCAGAGCCTCAGGGGAGGGGGAGCAGTACTTC. The encoded protein is CAIRASGEGEQYF.

The rearrangement joins TRBV12-3 or TRBV12-4 to TRBJ2-1; D gene uncertain. The germline V and J ends were trimmed by 3 bases and 6 bases, with 6 bases remaining between them. The CDR3 loop spans 12 amino acids. CDR3 loop: CASSFTVNEQFF. CDR3 DNA sequence: TGTGCCAGCAGTTTCACTGTCAATGAGCAGTTCTTC.

V is TRBV7-2 and J is TRBJ2-5, with 14 bases lining up with TRBD2. The CDR3 has 16 amino acids. The J segment lost 11 bases and the V segment lost 2 bases, leaving 10 bases of the junction unmatched. Germline lookup yields CDR1 SGHTA and CDR2 FQGNSA. CDR3 DNA: TGTGCCAGCAGCTTATCAGGGACTAGCGGGAGCAGAGAGCAGTACTTC. Translating gives CASSLSGTSGSREQYF.

The rearrangement uses TRBV15 and TRBJ1-2; D is possibly TRBD1 (5 bases). V dropped 0 bases and J dropped 6 bases, with 14 bases sitting between them. Germline CDR1 is LNHNV and CDR2 is YYDKDF (reference sequence). The CDR3 spans 15 residues. The CDR3 loop is CATSRDISGRDGYTF. In DNA form, the CDR3 reads TGTGCCACCAGCAGAGATATTTCGGGCAGGGATGGCTACACCTTC.

This clonotype appeared a single time. The chain joins TRBV7-2 to TRBJ2-5; 11 bases line up with TRBD1. Germline V gene lookup returns CDR1 SGHTA and CDR2 FQGNSA. The CDR3 length is 13 residues. J was trimmed by 11 bases and V by 5 bases; bases with no gene match: 7. CDR3 bases: TGTGCCAGCAGCGCAGGACAGGGGGCCAAGCAGTACTTC. This codes for CASSAGQGAKQYF.

V and J are TRBV28 and TRBJ2-7; tentative D call: TRBD1 (5 bases). The V end lost 9 bases, the J end lost 2 bases, and 17 bases lay between the germline ends. The CDR3 loop spans 14 amino acids. The germline gives CDR1 MDHEN, CDR2 SYDVKM. This CDR3 reads CASPPQGGPYEQYF. The CDR3 DNA follows: TGTGCCAGTCCTCCTCAGGGCGGACCCTACGAGCAGTACTTC.

The V gene is TRBV25-1, the J gene TRBJ1-1; D is unresolved. CDR3 size: 11 residues. V lost 5 bases, J lost 8 bases, and 9 bases lay in between. Germline lookup yields CDR1 MGHDK and CDR2 SYGVNS. CDR3 amino acids: CASSIGIEAFF. The DNA for the CDR3 is TGTGCCAGCAGTATCGGTATCGAAGCTTTCTTT.

In this sample, this clonotype turned up a few times. In DNA, the CDR3 is TGCAGCGTTGCAGGCCCCACCTCCTACAATGAGCAGTTCTTC. Protein sequence: CSVAGPTSYNEQFF. The rearrangement joins TRBV29-1 to TRBJ2-1; no clear D. Germline V gene lookup returns CDR1 SQVTM and CDR2 ANQGSEA. V dropped 4 bases and J dropped 0 bases, with 10 bases sitting between them. The CDR3 totals 14 residues.

This chain uses TRBV9 with TRBJ1-2, with D perhaps matching TRBD1 (5 bases). CDR3 size: 16 residues. Germline V lookup: CDR1 SGDLS, CDR2 YYNGEE. Trimming took off 3 bases at V and 0 bases at J, with 15 bases between the two ends. CDR3: CASSEPSGRPNYGYTF. As DNA, the CDR3 is TGTGCCAGCAGCGAGCCCTCGGGGCGGCCTAACTATGGCTACACCTTC. The full variable domain, with the rest looked up from reference TRBV9 and TRBJ1-2, is DSGVTQTPKHLITATGQRVTLRCSPRSGDLSVYWYQQSLDQGLQFLIQYYNGEERAKGNILERFSAQQFPDLHSELNLSSLELGDSALYFCASSEPSGRPNYGYTFGSGTRLTVV.

The chain links TRBV12-3 or TRBV12-4 to TRBJ1-1; D not resolved. The germline V and J ends were trimmed by 7 bases and 5 bases, with 11 bases remaining between them. The CDR3 length is 12 residues. The CDR3 loop is CASTGGSTEAFF. The CDR3 bases are TGTGCCAGCACGGGAGGGTCGACTGAAGCTTTCTTT.

This clonotype was seen more than once but under ten times. This chain connects TRBV29-1 to TRBJ2-5, with TRBD2 matching over 7 bases. This CDR3 has 11 amino acids. Germline loops: CDR1 SQVTM, CDR2 ANQGSEA. V lost 4 bases to trimming and J lost 6 bases; unmatched junction nucleotides: 2. This CDR3 reads CSVAGGQTQYF. CDR3 nucleotides: TGCAGCGTTGCGGGGGGACAGACCCAGTACTTC.

This rearrangement joins TRBV9 to TRBJ2-1; 7 nucleotides match TRBD2. CDR3 length: 15 residues. Germline assignment: CDR1 SGDLS and CDR2 YYNGEE. The ends lost 0 bases at V and 7 bases at J; junction bases unmatched: 7. CDR3 in amino acids: CASSVGSGMSNEQFF. In DNA form, the CDR3 reads TGTGCCAGCAGCGTAGGCAGCGGGATGTCGAATGAGCAGTTCTTC.

The rearrangement uses TRBV21-1 and TRBJ2-5; the table's D gene call, TRBD2, was not cross checked with the DNA. The J call may be faulty, since TRBJ2-7 better matches the DNA end. TRBV21-1 corresponds to a pseudogene. The CDR3 length is 17 residues. The CDR3 is CASSKARLAAKSYEQYF. Written as DNA, the CDR3 is TGTGCCAGCAGCAAAGCGCGACTAGCGGCCAAATCCTACGAGCAGTACTTC.

The chain uses TRBV9 and TRBJ1-6; 9 positions match TRBD1. Germline V CDR1 and CDR2: SGDLS, YYNGEE. V was pared by 1 base and J by 0 bases, with 8 bases of the junction left unmatched. The CDR3 is made up of 19 amino acids. CDR3 region: CASSVFGTGWSSYNSPLHF. For the CDR3, the DNA is TGTGCCAGCAGCGTATTCGGGACAGGGTGGAGCTCCTATAATTCACCCCTCCACTTT.

This sequence joins TRBV4-1 and TRBJ2-3; D call uncertain. CDR1 and CDR2 from the germline V gene are MGHRA and YSYEKL. The CDR3 runs to 14 residues. V was pared by 6 bases and J by 2 bases, with 12 bases between. The CDR3 region is CASRGGTPTDTQYF. The CDR3 coding sequence is TGCGCCAGCAGAGGCGGTACACCCACAGATACGCAGTATTTT.

The chain has TRBV20-1 and TRBJ1-2; 8 positions match TRBD1. Per the germline V gene, CDR1 is DFQATT and CDR2 is SNEGSKA (reference sequence). This CDR3 has 15 residues. V dropped 4 bases and J dropped 4; count of bases not matched to a gene: 11. CDR3 bases: TGCAGTGCTACTACAGGGGGGACCTTTCGCTATGGCTACACCTTC. This gives the protein CSATTGGTFRYGYTF.

This clonotype was seen more than once but under ten times. The V call is TRBV7-9, the J call TRBJ2-7; TRBD1 or TRBD2 may be the D gene (5 bases each). The CDR3 length is 16 residues. The ends were cut back, 5 bases at V and 2 bases at J, with 19 bases in the middle. In germline, CDR1 is SEHNR, CDR2 FQNEAQ (reference sequence). CDR3 DNA: TGTGCCAGCAGCCCGCTTCGAGGGACGGCAGCCTACGAGCAGTACTTC. Translated, it gives CASSPLRGTAAYEQYF.